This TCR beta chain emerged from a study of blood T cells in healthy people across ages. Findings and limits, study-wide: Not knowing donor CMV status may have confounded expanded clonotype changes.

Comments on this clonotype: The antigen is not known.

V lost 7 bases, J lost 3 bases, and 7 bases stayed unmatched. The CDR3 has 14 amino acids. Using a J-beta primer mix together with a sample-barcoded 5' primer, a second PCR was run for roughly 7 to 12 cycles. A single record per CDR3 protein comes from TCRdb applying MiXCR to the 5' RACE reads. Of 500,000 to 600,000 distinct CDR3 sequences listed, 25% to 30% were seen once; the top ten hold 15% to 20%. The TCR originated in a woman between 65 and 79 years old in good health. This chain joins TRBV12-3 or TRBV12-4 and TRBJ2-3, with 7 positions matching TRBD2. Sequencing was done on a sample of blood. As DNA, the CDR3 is TGTGCCAGCAAGAGTGGGGGGGGGACAGATACGCAGTATTTT. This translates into CASKSGGGTDTQYF.